This T cell receptor (beta chain) was captured by sequencing in a study of identifying expanded T cells in peripheral blood. Study-level findings and limits: Clone count variance between roughly 2-week samples rose with total template count. Roughly 1.2 clones differed between technical replicates, versus 16.4 and 19 over time.

Note on this clone: Its antigen remains unidentified.

Here immunoSEQ multiplex PCR was the method, and the copy in TCRdb shows in-frame clones only, minus some. The data hold around 100,000 clones, with around 88% observed a single time. No infections or other immune events were documented during collection. The CDR3 totals 14 residues. V lost 1 base and J lost 5, with 14 bases in between. Per the germline V gene, CDR1 is GTSNPN and CDR2 is SVGIG (reference sequence). The TCR sequence derives from a person aged 18 to 70 in good health. Sequences were obtained from blood. The chain couples TRBV30 to TRBJ1-2, with D perhaps matching TRBD1 (6 bases). The DNA of the CDR3 is TGTGCCTGGAGTGGGGGACATCGGCCGTATGGCTACACCTTC. This sequence encodes CAWSGGHRPYGYTF.